This T cell receptor (beta chain) was observed in a study of cytomegalovirus exposure and HLA in healthy donors (dated by TCRdb to 2015 to 2018). For the study in its entirety: The 650 to 800 repertoires of the first cohort and the roughly 110 validation repertoires were produced on the same platform, according to a later analysis. The study combined high-throughput TCR immunosequencing, statistical association of individual TCRs with disease status, and machine learning to predict cytomegalovirus infection status. Besides the first cohort of some 670 subjects, a separate validation cohort made up of roughly 120 different subjects was used. The aim of the study was to test whether cataloging public T cell receptors could identify signatures of past pathogen exposure.

Paper-wide results and their limitations: The study gave a list of about 150 TCR beta chains associated with cytomegalovirus. Most TCR sequences were observed very rarely across donors, whereas some public TCRs were present in many individuals. Subsequent analysis determined that TCRs grouped into clusters in the first cohort also showed a tendency toward co-occurrence across the approximately 110 validation repertoires, and 94% of cluster scores exceeded 0. Cytomegalovirus status was reported to be diagnosed by the classifier with high specificity and sensitivity in both the original and validation cohorts. A few of the identified cytomegalovirus-associated TCR beta chains were confirmed in vitro to be specific for cytomegalovirus antigens. It was suggested by the authors that the approach could potentially be generalized to other disease states and immunological phenotypes. A later analysis had no HLA typing for the validation cohort, so co-occurrence there was scored across all 130 or so repertoires.

Library preparation used the immunoSEQ multiplex PCR assay. The authors' analysis ran thus. A statistical classification framework was built to diagnose cytomegalovirus status from the catalog of TCR beta chain sequences. This is the immuneACCESS table as TCRdb keeps it, with only in-frame sequences that have V and J called. A part of the clones is gone; compared with another copy, unresolved V genes explain less than half, and the rest is unexplained. That table gives V, J and clone size, and the DNA gave D and trimming. This sample holds 100,000 to 150,000 clones; roughly 95% were observed only once. Of the sample, 1.7% is held by the ten largest clones. The CDR3 runs 15 residues from the cysteine to the phenylalanine. CDR3 DNA only is kept here, 45 bases in frame from base 1. From the germline V gene, CDR1 is LGHNA and CDR2 is YSLEER. Relative to germline, V is missing 1 base and J is missing 1 base, with 3 bases of the junction outside any gene match.

Comment on this clone: Its antigen is currently not known. Base qualities are missing; no much larger clone stands one base away.

The donors belonged to the validation cohort of around 130 subjects, which was separate from the approximately 610-subject first cohort. Sample: PBMCs. The chain joins TRBV4-3 to TRBJ2-7, and 8 junctional nucleotides match TRBD1. The clonotype comes from a man younger than 30 in good health and CMV-seronegative. The bases read TGCGCCAGCAGCCAAGGTGGGACAGGTTCCTACGAGCAGTACTTC. Translated, this is CASSQGGTGSYEQYF.